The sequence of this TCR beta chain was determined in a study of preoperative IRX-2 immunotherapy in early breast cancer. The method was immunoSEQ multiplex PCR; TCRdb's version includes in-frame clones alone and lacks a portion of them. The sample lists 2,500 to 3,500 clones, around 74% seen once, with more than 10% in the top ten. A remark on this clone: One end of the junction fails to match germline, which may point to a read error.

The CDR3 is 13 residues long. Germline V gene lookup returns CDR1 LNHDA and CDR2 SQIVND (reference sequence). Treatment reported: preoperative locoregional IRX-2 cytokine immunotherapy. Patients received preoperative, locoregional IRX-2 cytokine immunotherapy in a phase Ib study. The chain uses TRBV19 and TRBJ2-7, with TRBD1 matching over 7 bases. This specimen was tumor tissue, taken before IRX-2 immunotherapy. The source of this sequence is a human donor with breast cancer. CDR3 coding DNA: TGTGCCAGTAGTATAGATCTGGCGGACAGGTCCTTCTTC. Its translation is CASSIDLADRSFF.